The clone carrying this T cell receptor (beta chain) was found a few times. Its antigen is not identified. At one of its ends the junction is not consistent with the germline gene, which may arise from a read error. These data are taken from a study of cytomegalovirus exposure and HLA in healthy donors. Whole-study results and caveats: Most TCR beta V segments were productive about 90% or about 30% of the time in an earlier analysis.

This CDR3 spans 12 amino acids. Germline CDR1 and CDR2: SGHTA and FQGNSA. Researchers ran the PCR with 60 Vbeta and 13 Jbeta primers. Profiled with immunoSEQ multiplex PCR; TCRdb holds only in-frame clones, not every one. The data hold approximately 160,000 clones, with more than 65% observed a single time. This chain connects TRBV7-2 to TRBJ2-1; no firm D call. Sequenced: PBMCs. This receptor was identified in a young man in good health and CMV-seropositive. The CDR3 nucleotides read TGTGCCAGCAGATTAGTGGCTGTTGAGCAGTTCTTC. Its translation is CASRLVAVEQFF.